These 25 T cell receptor beta chains originate from one sample sequenced in a study of blood T cell repertoires in COVID-19. TCRdb keeps only in-frame clones here, not all; method: immunoSEQ multiplex PCR. This sample carries 150,000 to 200,000 clones, about nine tenths of them seen once, and the ten largest clones take roughly 9%. Sample: PBMCs or T cells enriched from blood (not recorded which). The receptors derive from a woman under 30 who had recovered from COVID-19.

The rearrangement uses TRBV6-4 and TRBJ2-1; no clear D. This CDR3 is built from 13 residues. Trimming shortened V by 2 bases and J by 1 base, and 3 bases separated the two germline ends. Germline CDR1 reads MRHNA; CDR2 reads SNTAGT. The CDR3 region has the DNA TGTGCCAGCAGTGACCATTCCTACAATGAGCAGTTCTTC. This encodes CASSDHSYNEQFF.

The chain links TRBV6-5 to TRBJ1-2; 9 positions agree with TRBD1. J was trimmed by 8 bases and V by 6 bases; bases with no gene match: 10. The CDR3 totals 14 residues. The germline CDR1 and CDR2 sequences are MNHEY and SVGAGI. The CDR3 DNA is TGTGCCAGCAGCTCGGGACAGGGATTTCGGGGCTACACCTTC. Translating gives CASSSGQGFRGYTF.

This chain joins TRBV19 and TRBJ1-1; D might be TRBD1 (6 bases). Germline V lookup: CDR1 LNHDA, CDR2 SQIVND (reference sequence). The CDR3 covers 13 residues. V lost 4 bases and J lost 4, with 10 bases in between. The CDR3 nucleotides are TGTGCCAGTAGTACAAGGGGGGGCACTGAAGCTTTCTTT. This codes for CASSTRGGTEAFF.

The V and J genes are TRBV19 and TRBJ1-4; D gene unclear. Germline lookup yields CDR1 LNHDA and CDR2 SQIVND (reference sequence). The CDR3 runs 14 residues. V shed 4 bases and J shed 4 bases, with 10 bases lying between them. The CDR3 DNA reads TGTGCCAGTAGTACTACCGTGGTTAATGAAAAACTGTTTTTT. Amino acid sequence: CASSTTVVNEKLFF.

CDR3 amino acids: CASSLSSGISTEAFF. As DNA, the CDR3 is TGTGCCAGCAGTTTATCGTCAGGGATATCCACTGAAGCTTTCTTT. The chain combines TRBV27 with TRBJ1-1; possibly TRBD1 for D (5 bases). CDR3 size: 15 residues. Germline CDR1 and CDR2: MNHEY and SMNVEV (reference sequence). Trimming removed 0 bases from V and 4 bases from J, with 12 bases in between.

The rearrangement joins TRBV15 to TRBJ2-1; the D gene is possibly TRBD1 (6 bases). In germline, CDR1 is LNHNV, CDR2 YYDKDF (reference sequence). The length of the CDR3 is 16 residues. Trimming took off 1 base at V and 6 bases at J, with 16 bases between the two ends. The CDR3 sequence: CATSRGNGGHRNEQFF. CDR3 in DNA: TGTGCCACCAGCAGAGGAAATGGGGGACATCGCAATGAGCAGTTCTTC.

V is TRBV7-9 and J is TRBJ2-2; D call uncertain. From germline, CDR1 is SEHNR and CDR2 FQNEAQ (reference sequence). V was pared by 8 bases and J by 5 bases, with 15 bases between. The CDR3 length is 14 residues. The CDR3 nucleotides are TGTGCCAGCCCCAACCTAAGAGGTACCGGGGAGCTGTTTTTT. It specifies CASPNLRGTGELFF.

The chain carries TRBV10-1 and TRBJ2-3; TRBD1 matches at 7 bases. Germline CDR1 reads WNHNN; CDR2 reads SYGVQD (reference sequence). The ends lost 6 bases at V and 3 bases at J; junction bases unmatched: 3. The CDR3 sequence is 13 residues long. CDR3 loop: CASRRGPTDTQYF. CDR3 nucleotide sequence: TGCGCCAGCAGAAGGGGGCCTACAGATACGCAGTATTTT.

The J gene is TRBJ1-2, the V gene TRBV19, with 9 bases identical to TRBD1. Germline CDR1 and CDR2: LNHDA and SQIVND (reference sequence). Losses at the gene ends were 5 bases for V and 5 bases for J; bases not matched to a gene: 9. This CDR3 has 15 residues. The CDR3 here is CASSPQGTGLYGYTF. CDR3 nucleotide sequence: TGTGCCAGTAGTCCCCAGGGGACAGGGTTGTATGGCTACACCTTC.

V is TRBV4-2 and J is TRBJ2-3; tentative D call: TRBD2 (6 bases). Germline loops: CDR1 LGHNA, CDR2 YNFKEQ. The CDR3 contains 17 residues. V was trimmed by 1 base and J by 2 bases, leaving 16 bases between them. CDR3 residues: CASSQVGGTGNTDTQYF. CDR3 coding DNA: TGTGCCAGCAGCCAAGTTGGCGGGACCGGAAACACAGATACGCAGTATTTT.

The chain combines TRBV4-3 with TRBJ1-2, with 7 bases fitting TRBD1. The CDR3 contains 13 residues. Per the germline V gene, CDR1 is LGHNA and CDR2 is YSLEER. The V gene end was trimmed by 4 bases and the J gene end by 4 bases; junction bases not matched to a gene: 3. CDR3 sequence: CASSPDRFYGYTF. The CDR3 DNA sequence: TGCGCCAGCAGCCCGGACAGGTTCTATGGCTACACCTTC.

This clone has a handful of counts. The chain recombines TRBV9 with TRBJ1-6; D gene ambiguous. V shed 0 bases and J shed 6 bases, with 10 bases lying between them. CDR1 is SGDLS, CDR2 YYNGEE, per germline. The CDR3 totals 15 residues. CDR3 region: CASSVGAETNSPLHF. The CDR3 nucleotides read TGTGCCAGCAGCGTAGGGGCAGAGACTAATTCACCCCTCCACTTT.

The chain employs TRBV28 and TRBJ1-6; possibly TRBD1 for D (6 bases). Germline CDR1 is MDHEN and CDR2 is SYDVKM. V lost 6 bases and J 10 bases, leaving 16 bases between the germline ends. This CDR3 is 14 amino acids long. The CDR3 nucleotides are TGTGCCAGCAGGGAGCACAGGGTCTACTCACCCCTCCACTTT. Protein product: CASREHRVYSPLHF.

This chain links TRBV5-5 with TRBJ2-7; 9 nucleotides agree with TRBD1. This CDR3 spans 14 amino acids. Germline-derived CDR1 and CDR2 are SGHKS and YYEKEE (reference sequence). V was clipped by 2 bases and J by 5 bases; unmatched bases: 5. The CDR3 region is CASSLGTGKNEQYF. The DNA for the CDR3 is TGTGCCAGCAGCTTAGGGACAGGGAAAAACGAGCAGTACTTC.

The chain has TRBV9 and TRBJ2-6, with D perhaps matching TRBD2 (6 bases). Germline CDR1 and CDR2: SGDLS and YYNGEE. The V end lost 0 bases, the J end lost 0 bases, and 19 bases lay between the germline ends. This CDR3 region has 20 residues. The CDR3 loop reads CASSVATSTRGNSGANVLTF. CDR3 in DNA: TGTGCCAGCAGCGTAGCTACATCCACCCGGGGGAACTCTGGGGCCAACGTCCTGACTTTC. The full variable domain, with the rest looked up from reference TRBV9 and TRBJ2-6, is DSGVTQTPKHLITATGQRVTLRCSPRSGDLSVYWYQQSLDQGLQFLIQYYNGEERAKGNILERFSAQQFPDLHSELNLSSLELGDSALYFCASSVATSTRGNSGANVLTFGAGSRLTVL.

The rearrangement links TRBV7-2 to TRBJ1-2, with D perhaps TRBD1 (6 bases). The CDR3 runs 16 residues. Trimming left V 5 bases short and J 4 bases short, with 20 bases between. Germline assignment: CDR1 SGHTA and CDR2 FQGNSA. The CDR3 here is CASSPGGRVVVYGYTF. The CDR3 region has the DNA TGTGCCAGCAGCCCGGGGGGCAGGGTGGTCGTCTATGGCTACACCTTC.

The chain combines TRBV7-2 with TRBJ2-5; 7 bases line up with TRBD2. Germline assignment: CDR1 SGHTA and CDR2 FQGNSA. Losses at the gene ends were 2 bases for V and 5 bases for J; bases not matched to a gene: 5. The length of the CDR3 is 14 residues. The CDR3 nucleotides read TGTGCCAGCAGCTTACGGCGGGGGTGGGAGACCCAGTACTTC. This sequence encodes CASSLRRGWETQYF.

This clone showed up just a few times. The chain uses TRBV24-1 and TRBJ2-2; 8 bases line up with TRBD2. CDR1 and CDR2 (germline): KGHDR, SFDVKD. The CDR3 consists of 15 residues. V was clipped by 3 bases and J by 4 bases; unmatched bases: 3. For the CDR3, the DNA is TGTGCCACCAGTGATCCGACTAGCGTCACCGGGGAGCTGTTTTTT. This sequence encodes CATSDPTSVTGELFF.

The sample holds a few counts of this clone. The rearrangement uses TRBV5-1 and TRBJ2-7; TRBD2 matches 10 bases. The V gene end was trimmed by 0 bases and the J gene end by 0 bases; junction bases not matched to a gene: 6. The CDR3 is 17 amino acids. CDR1 and CDR2 (germline): SGHRS, YFSETQ. CDR3 sequence: CASSLAAGGFYSYEQYF. The CDR3 coding sequence is TGCGCCAGCAGCTTGGCAGCGGGAGGGTTCTACTCCTACGAGCAGTACTTC.

The chain has TRBV6-5 and TRBJ2-5, with a tentative D call TRBD2 (5 bases). V shed 8 bases and J shed 1 base, with 11 bases lying between them. The CDR3 has 13 residues. Germline V CDR1 and CDR2: MNHEY, SVGAGI. The CDR3 here is CASRAESQETQYF. For the CDR3, the DNA is TGTGCCAGCCGAGCGGAGTCCCAAGAGACCCAGTACTTC.

The chain has TRBV19 and TRBJ1-5, with 8 bases matching TRBD1. Germline V gives CDR1 LNHDA, CDR2 SQIVND (reference sequence). The CDR3 is made up of 15 amino acids. The trim removed 4 bases at V and 5 bases at J, leaving 7 bases unmatched. The DNA for the CDR3 is TGTGCCAGTAGTACCGGACAGGGTAACTATCAGCCCCAGCATTTT. Its translation: CASSTGQGNYQPQHF.

Only one count was recorded for this clone. The chain carries TRBV5-6 and TRBJ1-4, with D perhaps matching TRBD1 (6 bases). The V end was cut by 0 bases, the J end by 8 bases, with 11 bases between. The CDR3 spans 14 residues. Germline V gene lookup returns CDR1 SGHDT and CDR2 YYEEEE. The CDR3 nucleotides are TGTGCCAGCAGCTTGGCAGGGGACGGGGAAAAACTGTTTTTT. Translation gives CASSLAGDGEKLFF. Full variable domain (rest looked up from reference TRBV5-6 and TRBJ1-4): DAGVTQSPTHLIKTRGQQVTLRCSPKSGHDTVSWYQQALGQGPQFIFQYYEEEERQRGNFPDRFSGHQFPNYSSELNVNALLLGDSALYLCASSLAGDGEKLFFGSGTQLSVL.

The chain couples TRBV7-2 to TRBJ1-2; 8 nucleotides agree with TRBD1. The CDR3 is 17 residues long. Trimming at V came to 2 bases and at J to 4 bases, leaving 12 bases not matched to a gene. CDR1 and CDR2 (germline): SGHTA, FQGNSA. CDR3 sequence reads: CASSLSSGGAGSYGYTF. The CDR3 DNA reads TGTGCCAGCAGCTTAAGCTCAGGGGGCGCGGGGAGCTATGGCTACACCTTC.

This chain uses TRBV28 with TRBJ1-2, with D hard to call. The CDR3 runs to 10 residues. The germline V gene has CDR1 MDHEN and CDR2 SYDVKM. With 4 bases removed from V and 7 bases from J, the gap between germline ends came to 4 bases. This chain's CDR3 is CASSSVGYTF. The CDR3, as DNA: TGTGCCAGCAGTTCTGTTGGCTACACCTTC.

CDR3 protein: CASSFSGGLTYEQYF. CDR3 DNA sequence: TGCGCCAGCAGCTTTAGCGGGGGCCTAACCTACGAGCAGTACTTC. The J gene is TRBJ2-7, the V gene TRBV5-1, with TRBD2 matching over 9 bases. Unmatched junction bases numbered 5, after V lost 2 bases and J lost 2 bases. Germline V gene lookup returns CDR1 SGHRS and CDR2 YFSETQ. This CDR3 is built from 15 residues.